The T cell receptor (beta chain) under discussion was sequenced for a study of T cells in Graves' hyperthyroidism and ophthalmopathy. Germline-derived CDR1 and CDR2 are SGHTA and FQGNSA. CDR3 length: 13 amino acids. Trimming removed 0 bases at V and 9 bases at J, with 9 bases between. In its sample, this clonotype was seen many times. It was RNA transcripts that yielded the amplified TCR beta CDR3 regions. In the first-round RT-PCR of the TCR CDR3, the HTBI primer set was used. TCRdb re-derived calls from the multiplex PCR reads in MiXCR, one entry per CDR3 protein. Altogether about 520,000 distinct CDR3 sequences are present, approximately 25% being singletons, with the ten largest covering 11%. Exclusions: uncontrolled infection, other autoimmune disease, pregnancy, lactation.

This TCR came from a woman aged 25-40 years with Graves' ophthalmopathy. Material for sequencing was blood. The genes are TRBV7-2 and TRBJ2-4; D call uncertain. This CDR3 is CASSLARGVIQYF. The CDR3 DNA is TGTGCCAGCAGCTTAGCGCGTGGGGTCATTCAGTACTTC.